Sequencing of this TCR beta chain was carried out in a study of OX40 agonist ivuxolimab in advanced cancers. The germline V gene has CDR1 SGDLS and CDR2 YYNGEE. The CDR3 is made up of 15 amino acids. The V and J ends lost 0 bases and 2 bases, in that order; junction bases with no gene match: 5. Some clones are missing from TCRdb's copy, which holds only in-frame ones; the method was immunoSEQ multiplex PCR. The sample carries 52,000 or so clones, roughly 88% recorded once. The receptor comes from an adult with an advanced solid tumor such as melanoma, head and neck, liver or kidney cancer. The sample here was CD4+ or CD8+ T cells sorted from blood, taken in a trial of the OX40 agonist ivuxolimab. The rearrangement links TRBV9 to TRBJ2-7; 7 nucleotides align to TRBD2. The CDR3 nucleotides are TGTGCCAGCAGCGTAGGAAGCGGGAAAACCTACGAGCAGTACTTC. It specifies CASSVGSGKTYEQYF. The whole variable domain, filled in from reference TRBV9 and TRBJ2-7, reads DSGVTQTPKHLITATGQRVTLRCSPRSGDLSVYWYQQSLDQGLQFLIQYYNGEERAKGNILERFSAQQFPDLHSELNLSSLELGDSALYFCASSVGSGKTYEQYFGPGTRLTVT.